These 14 T cell receptor beta chains originate from one sample sequenced in a study of shared clonotypes between healthy human individuals. Repertoires were generated with immunoSEQ multiplex PCR, while TCRdb's copy carries only in-frame clones and drops some. This sample has roughly 2 million clones, with approximately 96% found just once. Sample: naive CD4+ T cells sorted from blood. Subset described: CD45RA+ positively selected. Receptors were obtained from a man aged 18-30 years in good health.

The V gene is TRBV20-1, the J gene TRBJ1-2; 7 positions agree with TRBD1. Germline CDR1 DFQATT, CDR2 SNEGSKA (reference sequence). V shed 0 bases and J 12 bases; nucleotides not matched to a gene: 4. This CDR3 is built from 11 residues. The CDR3 reads CSAREGTEHTF. In nucleotides, the CDR3 is TGCAGTGCTAGAGAGGGGACAGAGCACACCTTC.

Of note for this clone: Within the sample, other DNA sequences also encode this same CDR3. This rearrangement joins TRBV28 to TRBJ1-2, with 7 nucleotides matching TRBD1. From germline, CDR1 is MDHEN and CDR2 SYDVKM. This CDR3 comprises 14 residues. With 4 bases clipped from V and 3 bases from J, the junction kept 5 bases outside the gene matches. CDR3 in amino acids: CASSSPQGYYGYTF. CDR3 nucleotide sequence: TGTGCCAGCAGTTCCCCACAGGGGTACTATGGCTACACCTTC.

The rearrangement joins TRBV6-6 to TRBJ2-7, with D maybe TRBD2 (5 bases). The CDR3 contains 12 residues. Between the trimmed V and J ends, which lost 2 bases and 6 bases, there was a span of 8 bases. CDR1 MNHNY and CDR2 SVGAGI come from the germline V gene (reference sequence). This chain's CDR3 is CASSYRGGEQYF. The CDR3 region has the DNA TGTGCCAGCAGTTACCGGGGTGGCGAGCAGTACTTC.

The chain employs TRBV19 and TRBJ1-2; 8 positions agree with TRBD1. V shed 7 bases, J shed 2 bases, and the junction held 9 bases outside the gene matches. The CDR3 covers 15 residues. Germline V gene lookup returns CDR1 LNHDA and CDR2 SQIVND (reference sequence). CDR3 loop: CASTWSPGGNYGYTF. The CDR3 DNA reads TGTGCCAGTACCTGGTCTCCAGGGGGCAACTATGGCTACACCTTC.

The V gene is TRBV4-1, the J gene TRBJ1-1, with D perhaps matching TRBD1 (5 bases). The length of the CDR3 is 14 residues. Germline V gene data show CDR1 as MGHRA and CDR2 as YSYEKL. V was trimmed by 4 bases and J by 3 bases, leaving 12 bases between them. The CDR3, as DNA: TGCGCCAGCAGCCTCGGGGCGGGCCACACTGAAGCTTTCTTT. As protein: CASSLGAGHTEAFF.

In this sample, this clone turned up once. V gene TRBV5-1 combines with J gene TRBJ2-3; D call uncertain. Trimming pared 4 bases from V and 1 base from J, leaving 13 bases between. Germline CDR1 SGHRS, CDR2 YFSETQ. The CDR3 covers 15 residues. The CDR3 coding sequence is TGCGCCAGCAGCCCGGTGGCCCTTCGCACAGATACGCAGTATTTT. Translation: CASSPVALRTDTQYF.

The table lists this clone with a count of one. The chain combines TRBV11-2 with TRBJ2-2, with 7 nucleotides matching TRBD1. V dropped 5 bases and J dropped 6; count of bases not matched to a gene: 6. CDR3 length: 14 residues. Germline V gene sequence: CDR1 SGHAT, CDR2 FQNNGV. The CDR3 DNA is TGTGCCAGCAGCCAGATCGACAGGGCCGGGGAGCTGTTTTTT. This sequence encodes CASSQIDRAGELFF.

The rearrangement joins TRBV10-1 to TRBJ2-1; 11 positions agree with TRBD2. This CDR3 has 16 amino acids. CDR1 is WNHNN, CDR2 SYGVQD, per germline (reference sequence). The J segment lost 7 bases and the V segment lost 5 bases, leaving 10 bases of the junction unmatched. This CDR3 reads CASSKAGLAALNEQFF. CDR3 nucleotide sequence: TGCGCCAGCAGTAAAGCGGGACTAGCGGCCCTTAATGAGCAGTTCTTC.

This clone was detected a few times. Distinct nucleotide sequences in the sample also encode this CDR3. The rearrangement uses TRBV30 and TRBJ1-5, with D maybe TRBD1 (5 bases). The CDR3 is 14 amino acids. The V end lost 0 bases, the J end lost 4 bases, and 10 bases lay between the germline ends. Per germline, CDR1 GTSNPN and CDR2 SVGIG (reference sequence). CDR3 DNA: TGTGCCTGGAGTGTAGGGGCGGTGAATCAGCCCCAGCATTTT. This codes for CAWSVGAVNQPQHF.

V usage is TRBV15 and J usage is TRBJ2-7, with 7 bases lining up with TRBD2. The V gene's germline CDR1 is LNHNV and CDR2 YYDKDF (reference sequence). The CDR3 consists of 12 residues. Losses at the gene ends were 6 bases for V and 6 bases for J; bases not matched to a gene: 5. In nucleotides, the CDR3 is TGTGCCACCAGACTGTGGGAGGGCGAGCAGTACTTC. Translated, it gives CATRLWEGEQYF.

The gene calls are TRBV10-3 and TRBJ2-3; 13 bases fit TRBD2. This CDR3 comprises 13 residues. Unmatched junction bases numbered 2, after V lost 9 bases and J lost 5 bases. Germline V CDR1 and CDR2: ENHRY, SYGVKD. CDR3 region: CAIGLAGEDTQYF. CDR3 DNA: TGTGCCATTGGACTAGCGGGGGAAGATACGCAGTATTTT.

CDR3 amino acids: CASSPLETSGEQYF. The CDR3 nucleotides are TGTGCCAGCAGTCCACTAGAGACGTCTGGCGAGCAGTACTTC. The V call is TRBV6-5, the J call TRBJ2-7, with TRBD2 as a possible D gene (5 bases). Trimming took off 5 bases at V and 6 bases at J, with 17 bases between the two ends. This CDR3 has 14 amino acids. Germline V lookup: CDR1 MNHEY, CDR2 SVGAGI.

The V gene is TRBV6-5, the J gene TRBJ2-3, with 11 bases fitting TRBD2. This CDR3 spans 15 amino acids. CDR1 is MNHEY, CDR2 SVGAGI, per germline. Unmatched junction bases numbered 4, after V lost 5 bases and J lost 3 bases. The CDR3 sequence: CASSRGLAVTDTQYF. The CDR3 region has the DNA TGTGCCAGCAGTCGGGGACTAGCGGTTACAGATACGCAGTATTTT.

The rearrangement uses TRBV7-3 and TRBJ2-7; 7 nucleotides line up with TRBD1. The CDR3 has 15 amino acids. CDR1 is SGHTA, CDR2 FQGTGA, per germline. With 1 base clipped from V and 0 bases from J, the junction kept 3 bases outside the gene matches. Here the CDR3 DNA reads TGTGCCAGCAGCTTAAAGGCAGGGGGCTCCTACGAGCAGTACTTC. This encodes CASSLKAGGSYEQYF. Complete variable domain (other parts from reference TRBV7-3 and TRBJ2-7): GAGVSQTPSNKVTEKGKYVELRCDPISGHTALYWYRQSLGQGPEFLIYFQGTGAADDSGLPNDRFFAVRPEGSVSTLKIQRTERGDSAVYLCASSLKAGGSYEQYFGPGTRLTVT.